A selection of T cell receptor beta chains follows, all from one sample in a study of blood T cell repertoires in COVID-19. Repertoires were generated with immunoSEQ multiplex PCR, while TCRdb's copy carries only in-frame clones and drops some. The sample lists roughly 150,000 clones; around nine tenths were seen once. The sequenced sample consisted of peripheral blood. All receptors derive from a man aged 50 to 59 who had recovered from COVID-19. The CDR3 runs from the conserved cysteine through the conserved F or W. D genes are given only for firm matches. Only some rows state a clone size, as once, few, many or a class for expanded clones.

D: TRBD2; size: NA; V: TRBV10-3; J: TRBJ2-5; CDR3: CAIRSERETETQYF; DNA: TGTGCCATCAGGTCCGAGCGGGAGACAGAGACCCAGTACTTC
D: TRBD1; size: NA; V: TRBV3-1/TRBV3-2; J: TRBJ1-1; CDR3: CASSQGDSSNTEAFF; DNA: TGTGCCAGCAGCCAAGGGGACAGCTCGAACACTGAAGCTTTCTTT
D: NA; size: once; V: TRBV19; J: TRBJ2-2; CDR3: CASSSLPGYGELFF; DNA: TGTGCCAGTAGTAGCCTCCCAGGGTACGGGGAGCTGTTTTTT
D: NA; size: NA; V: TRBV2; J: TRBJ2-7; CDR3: CASSVRGNSYEQYF; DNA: TGTGCCAGCAGTGTTCGGGGGAACTCCTACGAGCAGTACTTC
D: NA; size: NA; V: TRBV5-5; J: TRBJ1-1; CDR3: CASSLGTETEAFF; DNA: TGTGCCAGCAGCTTGGGGACTGAAACTGAAGCTTTCTTT
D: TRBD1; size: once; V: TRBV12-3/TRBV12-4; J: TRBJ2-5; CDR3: CASMYRGVKTQYF; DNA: TGTGCCAGCATGTACAGGGGAGTAAAGACCCAGTACTTC
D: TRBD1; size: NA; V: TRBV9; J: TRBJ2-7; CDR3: CASSVGTGVWEQYF; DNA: TGTGCCAGCAGCGTAGGGACAGGGGTATGGGAGCAGTACTTC
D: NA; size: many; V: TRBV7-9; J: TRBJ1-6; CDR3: CASSETQGAPLHF; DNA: TGTGCCAGCAGCGAGACACAGGGCGCACCCCTCCACTTT
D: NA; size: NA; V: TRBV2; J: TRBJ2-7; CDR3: CASSEALIRPKGDF; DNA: TGTGCCAGCAGTGAAGCGCTTATTCGGCCTAAGGGAGACTTC
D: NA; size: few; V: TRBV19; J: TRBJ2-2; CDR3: CASSDRDTGELFF; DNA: TGTGCCAGTAGTGACCGGGACACCGGGGAGCTGTTTTTT
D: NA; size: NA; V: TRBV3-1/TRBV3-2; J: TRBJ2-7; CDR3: CASSQDHYEQYF; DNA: TGTGCCAGCAGCCAAGATCATTACGAGCAGTACTTC
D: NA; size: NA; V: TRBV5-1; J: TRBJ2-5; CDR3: CASSLPEETQYF; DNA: TGCGCCAGCAGCTTGCCAGAAGAGACCCAGTACTTC
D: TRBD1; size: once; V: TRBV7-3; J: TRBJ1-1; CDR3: CASSLQGQGVTEAFF; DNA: TGTGCCAGCAGCTTACAAGGACAGGGGGTGACTGAAGCTTTCTTT
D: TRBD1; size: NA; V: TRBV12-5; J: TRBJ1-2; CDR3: CASGLPTGTGFYGYTF; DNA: TGTGCTAGTGGTTTGCCGACCGGGACAGGGTTCTATGGCTACACCTTC
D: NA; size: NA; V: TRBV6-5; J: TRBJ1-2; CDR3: CASSYQFNYGYTF; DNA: TGTGCCAGCAGTTACCAGTTCAACTATGGCTACACCTTC
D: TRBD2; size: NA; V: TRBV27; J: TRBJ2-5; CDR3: CASSLRLAGVRGQETQYF; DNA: TGTGCCAGCAGTTTAAGACTAGCGGGAGTTCGGGGCCAAGAGACCCAGTACTTC